One sample yielded the 20 T cell receptor beta chains listed below, sequenced in a study of CD8 T cells in Susac syndrome. Random hexamers were used to reverse transcribe about 0.5 to 1 ug of RNA. TCRdb reprocessed the immunoSEQ multiplex PCR reads with MiXCR, giving one entry per CDR3 protein. Among some 300,000 distinct CDR3 sequences listed, around 89% were seen once. Sequenced: CD8+ T cells from PBMCs. The source is a human donor with multiple sclerosis.

This rearrangement joins TRBV12-3 or TRBV12-4 to TRBJ2-3; 10 bases are shared with TRBD2. This CDR3 region has 15 residues. With V trimmed by 7 bases and J by 0 bases, 4 bases remained unmatched. The CDR3, as DNA: TGTGCCAGCACCCCTAGCGGGGGAAGCACAGATACGCAGTATTTT. Translation: CASTPSGGSTDTQYF.

The CDR3 loop is CASSAVGGYYEQYF. The DNA of the CDR3 is TGTGCCAGCAGTGCCGTCGGGGGGTACTACGAGCAGTACTTC. The gene calls are TRBV6-5 and TRBJ2-7; 7 bases map to TRBD2. This CDR3 has 14 amino acids. The V segment lost 5 bases and the J segment 3 bases; nucleotides outside the gene matches: 7. Germline V lookup: CDR1 MNHEY, CDR2 SVGAGI.

J is TRBJ2-5 and V is TRBV20-1, with 7 bases that match TRBD2. V dropped 4 bases and J dropped 5; count of bases not matched to a gene: 10. CDR1 and CDR2 from the germline V gene are DFQATT and SNEGSKA (reference sequence). The CDR3 covers 14 residues. CDR3 DNA: TGCAGTGCTAAGGCGGGAGAAGGACGGGAGACCCAGTACTTC. Encoded protein: CSAKAGEGRETQYF.

The CDR3 is CASSYSAGPRNYGYTF. CDR3 nucleotides: TGTGCCAGCAGTTACTCGGCAGGACCTCGTAACTATGGCTACACCTTC. This rearrangement joins TRBV6-2 or TRBV6-3 to TRBJ1-2; D is unresolved. Germline CDR1 is MNHEY and CDR2 is SVGEGT. The CDR3 runs 16 residues. Trimming shortened V by 0 bases and J by 1 base, and 12 bases separated the two germline ends.

This chain links TRBV5-6 with TRBJ1-5, with no clear D. This CDR3 is 15 amino acids long. Trimming left V 4 bases short and J 5 bases short, with 16 bases between. Looked up from germline, CDR1 is SGHDT and CDR2 is YYEEEE. The CDR3 DNA sequence: TGTGCCAGCAGCCTCGGGAGGCTTGGCGATCAGCCCCAGCATTTT. Protein: CASSLGRLGDQPQHF.

The chain has TRBV5-1 and TRBJ2-7, with 8 bases identical to TRBD1. The CDR3 runs to 13 residues. Germline V CDR1 and CDR2: SGHRS, YFSETQ. V gave up 7 bases and J gave up 2 bases; unmatched junction bases: 5. The CDR3 DNA sequence: TGCGCCAGCGAACCAGGGGGCACCTACGAGCAGTACTTC. Translated: CASEPGGTYEQYF.

The chain links TRBV10-2 to TRBJ1-3; D unclear. Trimming stripped 3 bases from V and 0 bases from J, with 12 bases between. Germline lookup yields CDR1 WSHSY and CDR2 SAAADI. CDR3 length: 16 amino acids. In DNA, the CDR3 is TGCGCCAGCAGTGAAGTGCAGGAGGGCTCTGGAAACACCATATATTTT. It specifies CASSEVQEGSGNTIYF.

The count of this clonotype is one. The chain carries TRBV6-1 and TRBJ2-2; D is uncertain. The germline V gene encodes CDR1 MNHNS and CDR2 SASEGT. The ends were cut back, 5 bases at V and 5 bases at J, with 6 bases in the middle. The CDR3 consists of 12 residues. The DNA for the CDR3 is TGTGCCAGCAGTCAGATTACCGGGGAGCTGTTTTTT. Translating gives CASSQITGELFF.

This rearrangement joins TRBV28 to TRBJ2-1; the D is unclear. Germline assignment: CDR1 MDHEN and CDR2 SYDVKM. This CDR3 has 16 amino acids. Trimming took off 3 bases at V and 4 bases at J, with 16 bases between the two ends. CDR3 sequence (DNA): TGTGCCAGCAGTTTGGGAAAATTAGATCCGTACAATGAGCAGTTCTTC. Its translation: CASSLGKLDPYNEQFF.

The chain joins TRBV19 to TRBJ2-2, with D hard to call. Germline V gene sequence: CDR1 LNHDA, CDR2 SQIVND (reference sequence). The CDR3 loop spans 13 amino acids. Deletions cut 7 bases from V and 5 bases from J, with 11 bases between. CDR3 nucleotides: TGTGCCAGTACCCCTCTACATACCGGGGAGCTGTTTTTT. Translating gives CASTPLHTGELFF.

The V and J genes are TRBV6-2 or TRBV6-3 and TRBJ2-7; TRBD2 matches at 11 bases. V trimming: 6 bases; J trimming: 2 bases; junction bases outside the gene matches: 18. The CDR3 runs 19 residues. Germline CDR1 reads MNHEY; CDR2 reads SVGEGT. CDR3 DNA: TGTGCCAGCAGGACCATTACCCCGGTAGCGGGGGGGCCGACCTACGAGCAGTACTTC. Residues: CASRTITPVAGGPTYEQYF.

The chain recombines TRBV7-9 with TRBJ2-7, with 7 positions matching TRBD2. With 3 bases clipped from V and 9 bases from J, the junction kept 5 bases outside the gene matches. The CDR3 has 12 residues. Per the germline V gene, CDR1 is SEHNR and CDR2 is FQNEAQ (reference sequence). Written as DNA, the CDR3 is TGTGCCAGCAGCTTCGGACTAGAGATGCAGTACTTC. Protein sequence: CASSFGLEMQYF.

This chain links TRBV6-2 or TRBV6-3 with TRBJ2-7; TRBD2 aligns across 10 bases. The CDR3 has 15 residues. The trim removed 4 bases at V and 2 bases at J, leaving 5 bases unmatched. Germline CDR1 reads MNHEY; CDR2 reads SVGEGT. Here the CDR3 DNA reads TGTGCCAGCAGTTTCCGACTAGCGGGCACCTACGAGCAGTACTTC. This codes for CASSFRLAGTYEQYF.

This clonotype occurred once. The chain joins TRBV20-1 to TRBJ2-1; no firm D call. This CDR3 comprises 13 residues. V lost 4 bases to trimming and J lost 6 bases, with 13 bases between them. CDR1 DFQATT and CDR2 SNEGSKA come from the germline V gene (reference sequence). The CDR3 bases are TGCAGTGCTACCCTTCACCCGGTCAATGAGCAGTTCTTC. Translated: CSATLHPVNEQFF.

CDR3 in amino acids: CASTSGPYEQYF. The CDR3 DNA reads TGTGCCAGCACCTCTGGACCCTACGAGCAGTACTTC. V gene TRBV12-3 or TRBV12-4 combines with J gene TRBJ2-7; D not certain. The CDR3 runs 12 residues. Between the trimmed V and J ends, which lost 7 bases and 2 bases, there was a span of 9 bases.

This clonotype turned up a few times. The V and J genes are TRBV30 and TRBJ1-4; D not resolved. The germline CDR1 and CDR2 sequences are GTSNPN and SVGIG (reference sequence). The CDR3 has 11 residues. Trimming left V 2 bases short and J 11 bases short, with 9 bases between. The CDR3 nucleotides are TGTGCCTGGAGTACTGACCGTAAACTGTTTTTT. Its protein product is CAWSTDRKLFF.

The chain is built from TRBV7-2 and TRBJ1-6; D is unclear. The V and J ends lost 0 bases and 10 bases respectively, with 13 bases between them. CDR1 is SGHTA, CDR2 FQGNSA, per germline. The CDR3 runs to 15 residues. The CDR3 nucleotides are TGTGCCAGCAGCTTAGCAGGAGGTTTGGGATCACCCCTCCACTTT. It translates to CASSLAGGLGSPLHF.

The rearrangement uses TRBV7-3 and TRBJ2-1; 10 bases agree with TRBD2. The CDR3 totals 18 residues. V was pared by 5 bases and J by 9 bases, with 19 bases of the junction left unmatched. The germline V gene has CDR1 SGHTA and CDR2 FQGTGA. CDR3 DNA: TGTGCCAGCAGCCCCCCCCCGGGGACTAGCGCCCTTCGGGGTGAGCAGTTCTTC. Translation: CASSPPPGTSALRGEQFF.

The chain has TRBV7-8 and TRBJ2-1; the match to TRBD2 covers 7 bases. Germline CDR1 is SGHVS and CDR2 is FQNEAQ. V gave up 5 bases and J gave up 8 bases; unmatched junction bases: 12. The CDR3 totals 15 residues. The CDR3 bases are TGTGCCAGCAGCCCCTCAGTGGGGGGGGTCGATGAGCAGTTCTTC. Translated: CASSPSVGGVDEQFF.

The J gene is TRBJ2-5, the V gene TRBV19; D not certain. The V and J ends lost 5 bases and 5 bases respectively, with 12 bases between them. The CDR3 contains 13 residues. The germline V gene has CDR1 LNHDA and CDR2 SQIVND (reference sequence). This CDR3 reads CASSLNPLETQYF. The CDR3 DNA reads as TGTGCCAGTAGTCTCAATCCCCTGGAGACCCAGTACTTC.